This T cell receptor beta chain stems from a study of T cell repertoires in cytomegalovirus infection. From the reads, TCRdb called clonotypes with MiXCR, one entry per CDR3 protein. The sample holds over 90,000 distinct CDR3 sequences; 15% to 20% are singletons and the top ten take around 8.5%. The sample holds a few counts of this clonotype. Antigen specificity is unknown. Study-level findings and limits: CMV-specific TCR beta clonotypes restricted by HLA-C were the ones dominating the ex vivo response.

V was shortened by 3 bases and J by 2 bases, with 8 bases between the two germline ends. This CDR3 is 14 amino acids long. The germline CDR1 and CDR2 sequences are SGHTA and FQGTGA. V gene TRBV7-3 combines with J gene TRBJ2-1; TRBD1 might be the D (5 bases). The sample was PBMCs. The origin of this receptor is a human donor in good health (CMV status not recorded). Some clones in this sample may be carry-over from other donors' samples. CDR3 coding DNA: TGTGCCAGCAGCTTTGCAGGGACCTACAATGAGCAGTTCTTC. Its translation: CASSFAGTYNEQFF. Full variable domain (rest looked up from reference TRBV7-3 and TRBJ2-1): GAGVSQTPSNKVTEKGKYVELRCDPISGHTALYWYRQSLGQGPEFLIYFQGTGAADDSGLPNDRFFAVRPEGSVSTLKIQRTERGDSAVYLCASSFAGTYNEQFFGPGTRLTVL.